A single sample is the source of the 15 T cell receptor beta chains below, sequenced in a study of blood T cell repertoires in COVID-19. Using immunoSEQ multiplex PCR, the repertoire was profiled, and TCRdb retains in-frame clones only, with some absent. This sample has about 200,000 clones, with about 95% found just once. Sequencing used peripheral blood. The source of these receptors is a man aged 25-45 years with COVID-19, enrolled during active disease.

V is TRBV19 and J is TRBJ1-4; TRBD1 is a possible D gene (5 bases). The CDR3 is made up of 15 amino acids. V was clipped by 3 bases and J by 3 bases, with 11 bases between them. From germline, CDR1 is LNHDA and CDR2 SQIVND (reference sequence). DNA of the CDR3: TGTGCCAGTAGTATCAGTGACAGATCTAATGAAAAACTGTTTTTT. Translated: CASSISDRSNEKLFF.

The chain combines TRBV3-1 (or the pseudogene TRBV3-2) with TRBJ1-2; 12 nucleotides agree with TRBD1. Germline values: CDR1 LGHDT, CDR2 YNNKEL (reference sequence). V lost 3 bases to trimming and J lost 8 bases; unmatched junction nucleotides: 13. The CDR3 is 17 residues long. The CDR3 reads CASSQAHGTGGAKGYTF. CDR3 DNA: TGTGCCAGCAGCCAGGCCCACGGGACAGGGGGCGCAAAGGGCTACACCTTC.

The chain combines TRBV2 with TRBJ2-7; TRBD1 matches at 7 bases. V lost 7 bases, J lost 0 bases, and 6 bases stayed unmatched. This CDR3 comprises 14 residues. Germline V gene data show CDR1 as SNHLY and CDR2 as FYNNEI. The CDR3 loop is CASNLDRSSYEQYF. DNA of the CDR3: TGTGCCAGCAACCTGGACAGGAGCTCCTACGAGCAGTACTTC.

The chain employs TRBV10-3 and TRBJ2-7; tentative D call: TRBD1 (5 bases). The CDR3 length is 15 residues. Germline loops: CDR1 ENHRY, CDR2 SYGVKD. The V and J ends lost 6 bases and 4 bases respectively, with 19 bases between them. The CDR3 bases are TGTGCCATCAGCGGTTCCAGGGTAATGGAGTACGAGCAGTACTTC. It is translated as CAISGSRVMEYEQYF.

V is TRBV2 and J is TRBJ1-2; D is uncertain. From germline, CDR1 is SNHLY and CDR2 FYNNEI. This CDR3 has 13 residues. V gave up 7 bases and J gave up 1 base, with 10 bases separating them. CDR3 nucleotide sequence: TGTGCCAGCACCCCGGGTCTTAACTATGGCTACACCTTC. It encodes CASTPGLNYGYTF. Full variable domain (missing parts from reference TRBV2 and TRBJ1-2): EPEVTQTPSHQVTQMGQEVILRCVPISNHLYFYWYRQILGQKVEFLVSFYNNEISEKSEIFDDQFSVERPDGSNFTLKIRSTKLEDSAMYFCASTPGLNYGYTFGSGTRLTVV.

The rearrangement joins TRBV4-1 to TRBJ1-5; tentative D call: TRBD1 (5 bases). Between the trimmed V and J ends, which lost 0 bases and 2 bases, there was a span of 11 bases. The CDR3 runs 16 residues. The germline CDR1 and CDR2 sequences are MGHRA and YSYEKL. The CDR3, as DNA: TGCGCCAGCAGCCAAGACGCGCGGGGACGCAATCAGCCCCAGCATTTT. As protein: CASSQDARGRNQPQHF.

The J gene is TRBJ2-1, the V gene TRBV29-1, with D possibly being TRBD1 (6 bases). The V end was cut by 3 bases, the J end by 3 bases, with 12 bases between. CDR1 is SQVTM and CDR2 is ANQGSEA in the germline V gene. The CDR3 runs 14 residues. The CDR3 nucleotides read TGCAGCGTTGAGGGCAGGGGAGTCTACAATGAGCAGTTCTTC. It yields the protein CSVEGRGVYNEQFF.

The gene calls are TRBV2 and TRBJ2-3, with D possibly matching TRBD2 (5 bases). Germline-derived CDR1 and CDR2 are SNHLY and FYNNEI. CDR3 length: 12 amino acids. Trimming took off 6 bases at V and 4 bases at J, with 8 bases between the two ends. CDR3 sequence reads: CASRQEADTQYF. For the CDR3, the DNA is TGTGCCAGCAGGCAGGAGGCAGATACGCAGTATTTT.

This clone was detected once. The CDR3, as DNA: TGTGCCAGCAGCCAAGATAGGGGGGACTACACAGATACGCAGTATTTT. It specifies CASSQDRGDYTDTQYF. The rearrangement uses TRBV3-1 (or the pseudogene TRBV3-2) and TRBJ2-3; maybe TRBD2 (7 bases). This CDR3 contains 16 residues. V lost 0 bases, J lost 2 bases, and 12 bases lay in between. CDR1 LGHDT and CDR2 YNNKEL come from the germline V gene (reference sequence).

The chain carries TRBV15 and TRBJ2-7, with D perhaps matching TRBD2 (5 bases). The CDR3 runs 14 residues. Germline CDR1 LNHNV, CDR2 YYDKDF (reference sequence). V dropped 0 bases and J dropped 7 bases, with 13 bases sitting between them. The CDR3 is CATSREDRSGEQYF. The CDR3 DNA reads TGTGCCACCAGCAGAGAGGACCGTTCGGGAGAGCAGTACTTC.

The chain has TRBV7-2 and TRBJ1-2; D is perhaps TRBD1 (5 bases). From germline, CDR1 is SGHTA and CDR2 FQGNSA. This CDR3 comprises 16 residues. The V and J ends lost 5 bases and 4 bases respectively, with 20 bases between them. The CDR3 DNA reads TGTGCCAGCAGCACACCGACAGAACCGGTTCTCTATGGCTACACCTTC. Residues: CASSTPTEPVLYGYTF. Full variable domain (rest looked up from reference TRBV7-2 and TRBJ1-2): GAGVSQSPSNKVTEKGKDVELRCDPISGHTALYWYRQSLGQGLEFLIYFQGNSAPDKSGLPSDRFSAERTGGSVSTLTIQRTQQEDSAVYLCASSTPTEPVLYGYTFGSGTRLTVV.

The rearrangement links TRBV10-3 to TRBJ2-3; TRBD2 aligns across 10 bases. This CDR3 has 16 residues. J was trimmed by 4 bases and V by 10 bases; bases with no gene match: 14. Germline loops: CDR1 ENHRY, CDR2 SYGVKD. CDR3 amino acids: CATNPLAGAWSDTQYF. The CDR3 nucleotides are TGTGCCACGAACCCCCTAGCGGGGGCGTGGTCAGATACGCAGTATTTT.

J is TRBJ2-5 and V is TRBV5-1, with 8 positions matching TRBD1. Per the germline V gene, CDR1 is SGHRS and CDR2 is YFSETQ. CDR3 size: 14 residues. Trimming at V came to 4 bases and at J to 2 bases, leaving 4 bases not matched to a gene. The CDR3 DNA reads TGCGCCAGCAGCGGGACAGGTAATCAAGAGACCCAGTACTTC. This encodes CASSGTGNQETQYF.

The V and J genes are TRBV10-3 and TRBJ1-2; D not resolved. The germline CDR1 and CDR2 sequences are ENHRY and SYGVKD. This CDR3 has 15 residues. Trimming took 0 bases from V and 4 from J, leaving 12 bases between them. This chain's CDR3 is CAISESREVGYGYTF. DNA of the CDR3: TGTGCCATCAGTGAGTCTCGGGAAGTCGGCTATGGCTACACCTTC.

The rearrangement joins TRBV2 to TRBJ1-5; D is ambiguous. V shed 2 bases and J shed 4 bases, with 9 bases lying between them. The germline gives CDR1 SNHLY, CDR2 FYNNEI. This CDR3 is built from 14 residues. CDR3 sequence (DNA): TGTGCCAGCAGTGAAATGGGCAGTAATCAGCCCCAGCATTTT. Amino acids: CASSEMGSNQPQHF.